This TCR beta chain was identified in a study of Graves' ophthalmopathy and Graves' hyperthyroidism. The study's findings and limits: From stable hyperthyroidism, ophthalmopathy was separated by a 13-signature model with around 90% sensitivity and over 70% specificity.

For this clonotype: Its cognate antigen is unknown.

Ophthalmopathy cases showed moderate-to-severe activity, scoring CAS ≥3 and NOSPECS ≥4, with duration under 3 months. Amplification of TCR beta CDR3 regions used RNA transcripts. HTBI-primed RT-PCR formed the first round, and a multiplex PCR formed the second. TCRdb analysed the multiplex PCR reads with MiXCR anew, one entry per CDR3 protein. The sample includes some 750,000 distinct CDR3 sequences, approximately 40% of them seen just once. The CDR3 extends over 13 amino acids. The V gene end was trimmed by 7 bases and the J gene end by 3 bases; junction bases not matched to a gene: 6. Germline V lookup: CDR1 ENHRY, CDR2 SYGVKD.

Sequencing input: peripheral blood. This sequence originates from an adult man with Graves' ophthalmopathy. J is TRBJ2-7 and V is TRBV10-3; 7 bases fit TRBD1. Here the CDR3 DNA reads TGTGCCATCAAACCGGGACAGCTCTACGAGCAGTACTTC. It codes for CAIKPGQLYEQYF.